This TCR beta chain originates from a study of blood T cell repertoires in COVID-19. Study-wide background: Acute and convalescent COVID-19 samples came from the United States, Italy and Spain. Sample material is recorded as cDNA or gDNA derived from T cells, B-cell-depleted T cells, or PBMCs.

As processed by the authors: By means of reference gene primer amplification, nucleated cell counts were estimated. This table comes from immunoSEQ multiplex PCR, and its TCRdb copy is limited to in-frame clones, with some not included. That table gives V, J and clone size, and the DNA gave D and trimming. This sample carries over 200,000 clones, about 90% of them seen once, and the ten largest clones take 1.5%. This clone was recorded a few times. Input material: peripheral blood. The receptor was isolated from a man between 18 and 35 years old with active or convalescent COVID-19.

The CDR3 spells CASSISRQGLNTEAFF. Written as DNA, the CDR3 is TGTGCCAGCAGTATAAGCCGACAGGGGCTGAACACTGAAGCTTTCTTT. The chain employs TRBV27 and TRBJ1-1; 8 nucleotides match TRBD1. This CDR3 is built from 16 residues. V shed 5 bases and J 0 bases; nucleotides not matched to a gene: 8. Germline V CDR1 and CDR2: MNHEY, SMNVEV (reference sequence).